The clone carrying this TCR beta chain was picked up many times. Antigen: not known. TCRdb re-called the 5' RACE reads with MiXCR, one entry per CDR3 protein. The sample has around 960,000 distinct CDR3 sequences, approximately 13% seen once. These data originate in a study of identical twins. Study-wide results and limits: Insertions were reduced in abundant cord blood beta clonotypes but not in memory repertoires.

This sample was also put to use in a study of yellow fever vaccine responses in identical twins.

This TCR was sampled from a woman aged 18-29 years in good health. The sample consisted of PBMCs.

The CDR3 sequence is CAISALAGVDAQYF. CDR3 bases: TGTGCCATCAGTGCTCTAGCGGGGGTCGATGCGCAGTATTTT. This sequence joins TRBV10-3 and TRBJ2-3, with 10 positions matching TRBD2. Germline assignment: CDR1 ENHRY and CDR2 SYGVKD. There are 14 residues in the CDR3. V shed 4 bases and J 10 bases; nucleotides not matched to a gene: 8.